This T cell receptor beta chain was retrieved from a study of T cell repertoires in cytomegalovirus infection (dated by TCRdb to the late 2010s). Regarding the complete study: Donor HLA type was relevant to the analysis, as public TCR beta signatures indicated carriage of CMV infection together with the matching HLA type.

V and J lose 6 bases and 4 bases, and a span of 8 bases separates them. The germline V gene encodes CDR1 DFQATT and CDR2 SNEGSKA (reference sequence). The CDR3 runs 11 residues from the cysteine to the phenylalanine. Only the CDR3 portion is preserved as DNA: 33 bases, with reading frame beginning at the first base. Overall results and qualifications from the work: In both this cohort and an independent approximately 400-donor cohort, the cumulative frequency of public TCR beta family members distinguished carriers of CMV infection plus the relevant HLA type. The ex vivo response was dominated by HLA-C-restricted CMV-specific TCR beta clonotypes, which also provided the single most frequent clonotype in two of eight donors.

In regard to this clonotype: Its antigen is not yet known. No base qualities exist here, and no much larger clone lies one base off it.

TCRdb names Illumina HiSeq 1500 as the instrument used. TCRdb reworked the public reads: Q25 trimming with fastp, MiXCR clone assembly, productive beta chains retained. Every distinct CDR3 protein forms one entry, paired with its most common genes and DNA. For this sample the table gives 300,000 to 450,000 distinct CDR3 sequences, of which over 15% were detected only once. 7.5% to 9.5% of the sample lies in the top ten. The TCR comes from a human donor in good health (CMV status not recorded). Some clones in this sample may be carry-over from other donors' samples. Sequenced sample: PBMCs. The sequence is built from TRBV20-1 and TRBJ2-3; the D gene remains uncertain. The CDR3 corresponds to CSAGLPDTQYF. The sequenced DNA is TGCAGTGCAGGCCTCCCAGATACGCAGTATTTT.